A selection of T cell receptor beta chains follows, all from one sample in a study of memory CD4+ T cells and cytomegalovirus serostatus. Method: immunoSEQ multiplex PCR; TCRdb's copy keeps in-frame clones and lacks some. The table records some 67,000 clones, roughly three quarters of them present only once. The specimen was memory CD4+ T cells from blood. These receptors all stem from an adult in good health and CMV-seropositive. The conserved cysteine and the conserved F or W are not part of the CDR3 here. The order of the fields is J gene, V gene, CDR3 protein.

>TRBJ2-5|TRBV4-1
ASSQNGQSQETQY
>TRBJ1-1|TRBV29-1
SVEVGAEAF
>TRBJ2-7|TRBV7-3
ASSEGTGYHEQY
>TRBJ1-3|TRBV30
AWSLRRQGSGNTIY
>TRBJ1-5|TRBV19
ASSTVHSNQPQH
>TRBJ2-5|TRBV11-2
ASRGWGQGETQY
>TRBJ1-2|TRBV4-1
ASSPGTYGYT
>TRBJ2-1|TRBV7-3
ASSLRPGTYNEQF
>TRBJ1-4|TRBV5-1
ASSLGASNEKLF
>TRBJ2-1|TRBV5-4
ASSLTGTGMGNEQF
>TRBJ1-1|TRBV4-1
ASSQVGVKGDTEAF
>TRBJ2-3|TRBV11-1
ASSLRDSTDTQY
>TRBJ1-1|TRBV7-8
ASSLARESYTEAF
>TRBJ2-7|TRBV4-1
ASSLVPGTGAYEQY
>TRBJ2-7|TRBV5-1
ASPAVRGSTYEQY
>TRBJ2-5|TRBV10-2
ASSFSGGNQETQY
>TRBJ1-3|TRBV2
ASMDRAGGNTIY
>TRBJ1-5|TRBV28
ASSDRIKDQPQH
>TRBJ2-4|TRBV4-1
ASSRDRGAKNIQY
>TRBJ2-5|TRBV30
AWSRGQETQY
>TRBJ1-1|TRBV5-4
ASSPSRGLNTEAF
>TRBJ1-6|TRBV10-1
ASGMGPDSPLH
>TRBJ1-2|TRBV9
ASSATGGNGYT
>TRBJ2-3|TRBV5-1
ASSPTSATYTDTQY
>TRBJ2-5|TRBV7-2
ASSLVGGAETQY
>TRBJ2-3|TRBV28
ASTLKATDTQY
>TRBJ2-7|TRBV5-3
ARSLAVASYEQY